This T cell receptor (beta chain) was captured in a study of blood T cell repertoires in COVID-19. In the study overall: Nucleic acid was either cDNA or gDNA, and it came from T cells, B-cell-depleted T cells, or PBMCs.

Here immunoSEQ multiplex PCR was the method, and the copy in TCRdb shows in-frame clones only, minus some. The table has roughly 39,000 clones, roughly nine tenths seen once; the top ten hold roughly 18%. The CDR3 contains 14 residues. V lost 9 bases, J lost 0 bases, and 6 bases stayed unmatched. The germline CDR1 and CDR2 sequences are KGHDR and SFDVKD. The clonotype originates from a man over 45 in a cohort sampled during active COVID-19. The V gene is TRBV24-1, the J gene TRBJ1-2; 7 bases agree with TRBD1. The sample consisted of peripheral blood. CDR3 amino acids: CATARGVANYGYTF. DNA of the CDR3: TGTGCCACCGCCAGGGGGGTGGCTAACTATGGCTACACCTTC.